This entry describes one T cell receptor (beta chain). Its specificity is unknown. This sample was taken from a study of cytomegalovirus exposure and HLA in healthy donors. Findings and limits, study-wide: DRB1 showed the most TCR associations and HLA-C the fewest in a later analysis, as rates varied by HLA locus. Most TCR sequences were seen very rarely across donors, but some public TCRs occurred in many.

The PCR had 60 Vbeta and 13 Jbeta primers. Original data processing: In a later analysis, 80 million to 100 million unique TCR beta chains included roughly 11 million shared by two or more donors. Clones were read by immunoSEQ multiplex PCR, and TCRdb kept only the in-frame ones, dropping some. D and trimming were read from the DNA, whereas the V and J calls and clone size are those reported in that table. The table records fewer than 200,000 clones, approximately 77% of them present only once. CDR1 and CDR2 (germline): SGHAT, FQNNGV. The CDR3 loop spans 15 amino acids. V was clipped by 3 bases and J by 3 bases, with 12 bases between them.

The chain employs TRBV11-2 and TRBJ2-1; a possible D gene is TRBD1 (5 bases). The sequence came from a male donor in good health and CMV-seronegative. Sequencing was performed on PBMCs. CDR3 in DNA: TGTGCCAGCAGCTTGGGGTGGGGCGGCTACAATGAGCAGTTCTTC. This sequence encodes CASSLGWGGYNEQFF.